One sample yielded the 8 T cell receptor beta chains listed below, sequenced in a study of cytotoxic CD8 clonotypes in ibrutinib-treated CLL. Only in-frame clones appear in the TCRdb table, and some are missing; sequencing was by immunoSEQ multiplex PCR. The repertoire holds about 29,000 clones, 70% to 90% seen once, with about 8% in the top ten. The source was PBMCs, collected after 24 months of ibrutinib treatment. Every receptor here comes from a human donor with chronic lymphocytic leukemia.

The chain carries TRBV5-1 and TRBJ2-2; no clear D. V lost 0 bases to trimming and J lost 3 bases, with 3 bases between them. This CDR3 contains 13 residues. In germline, CDR1 is SGHRS, CDR2 YFSETQ. CDR3 protein: CASSLGHTGELFF. For the CDR3, the DNA is TGCGCCAGCAGCTTGGGCCACACCGGGGAGCTGTTTTTT.

This chain joins TRBV6-1 and TRBJ1-2; the D gene is possibly TRBD1 (5 bases). The CDR3 totals 16 residues. Germline CDR1 MNHNS, CDR2 SASEGT. The V end lost 3 bases, the J end lost 2 bases, and 16 bases lay between the germline ends. CDR3 region: CASSDVSGTGNYGYTF. DNA for the CDR3: TGTGCCAGCAGTGACGTCTCCGGGACGGGAAACTATGGCTACACCTTC.

This chain links TRBV14 with TRBJ2-4; 11 nucleotides line up with TRBD2. V was clipped by 1 base and J by 0 bases; unmatched bases: 2. Germline assignment: CDR1 SGHDN and CDR2 FVKESK. There are 17 residues in the CDR3. The CDR3 sequence: CASSQGGLAGAKNIQYF. The CDR3 coding sequence is TGTGCCAGCAGCCAAGGTGGACTAGCGGGAGCCAAAAACATTCAGTACTTC. Full variable domain (remainder filled in from reference TRBV14 and TRBJ2-4): EAGVTQFPSHSVIEKGQTVTLRCDPISGHDNLYWYRRVMGKEIKFLLHFVKESKQDESGMPNNRFLAERTGGTYSTLKVQPAELEDSGVYFCASSQGGLAGAKNIQYFGAGTRLSVL.

This clone was seen only a few times. This chain uses TRBV19 with TRBJ1-5, with TRBD1 matching 8 bases. This CDR3 is built from 15 residues. Trimming cost V 3 bases and J 6 bases; bases outside gene matches: 7. The germline V gene encodes CDR1 LNHDA and CDR2 SQIVND (reference sequence). The CDR3 region has the DNA TGTGCCAGTAGTATCCGTACAGGGGGTAGTCAGCCCCAGCATTTT. Protein sequence: CASSIRTGGSQPQHF.

The chain is built from TRBV27 and TRBJ2-1; D remains unclear. V was clipped by 1 base and J by 5 bases, with 6 bases between them. Germline V gene data show CDR1 as MNHEY and CDR2 as SMNVEV (reference sequence). The length of the CDR3 is 13 residues. The CDR3 region has the DNA TGTGCCAGCAGTTTATTTAGGGACAATGAGCAGTTCTTC. It is translated as CASSLFRDNEQFF.

The chain combines TRBV13 with TRBJ2-2; 8 bases fit TRBD1. The CDR3 consists of 16 residues. The V and J ends lost 2 bases and 6 bases, in that order; junction bases with no gene match: 8. The germline V gene has CDR1 PRHDT and CDR2 FYEKMQ (reference sequence). The CDR3 is CASSLFQGAIAGELFF. CDR3 DNA: TGTGCCAGCAGCTTATTCCAGGGGGCAATTGCCGGGGAGCTGTTTTTT.

The V call is TRBV11-2, the J call TRBJ2-5; 7 bases line up with TRBD1. This CDR3 is built from 15 residues. Germline V gene data show CDR1 as SGHAT and CDR2 as FQNNGV. V shed 1 base, J shed 2 bases, and the junction held 4 bases outside the gene matches. CDR3 in amino acids: CASSLVQGSQETQYF. The DNA of the CDR3 is TGTGCCAGCAGCTTAGTACAGGGGTCACAAGAGACCCAGTACTTC.

The chain links TRBV5-5 to TRBJ1-1, with 11 bases identical to TRBD1. Trimming removed 0 bases from V and 11 bases from J; junction bases left unmatched: 9. Germline V gene sequence: CDR1 SGHKS, CDR2 YYEKEE (reference sequence). The CDR3 is 15 residues long. CDR3: CASSLGTGGVGYAFF. The CDR3 nucleotides are TGTGCCAGCAGCTTGGGGACAGGGGGCGTGGGGTACGCTTTCTTT. The whole variable domain, remainder taken from reference TRBV5-5 and TRBJ1-1, is DAGVTQSPTHLIKTRGQQVTLRCSPISGHKSVSWYQQVLGQGPQFIFQYYEKEERGRGNFPDRFSARQFPNYSSELNVNALLLGDSALYLCASSLGTGGVGYAFFGQGTRLTVV.